The next 9 T cell receptor beta chains were all read from a single sample in a study of T-cell memory formation after mild COVID-19. TCRdb re-analysed the 5' RACE reads in MiXCR, keeping a single row per CDR3 protein. The sample includes tens of thousands of distinct CDR3 sequences, 10% to 15% of them seen just once. Sequencing was performed on PBMCs or a T cell subset sorted from them (not recorded which). All receptors come from an adult woman who had mild COVID-19 (a few samples of this study predate the infection). Cell type and time point are not known.

Points on this clonotype: The junction does not match germline at one end; this may be a read error. This chain connects TRBV7-7 to TRBJ2-1, with a tentative D call TRBD1 (6 bases). Looked up from germline, CDR1 is SSHAT and CDR2 is FNYEAQ (reference sequence). The CDR3 extends over 15 amino acids. CDR3 amino acids: CASSADSASYNEQFF. CDR3 nucleotide sequence: TGTGCTAGCAGCGCGGACAGTGCATCCTACAATGAGCAGTTCTTC.

The gene calls are TRBV30 and TRBJ2-7, with TRBD1 identical over 8 bases. This CDR3 is 13 amino acids long. Trimming cost V 1 base and J 3 bases; bases outside gene matches: 2. Germline V gene data show CDR1 as GTSNPN and CDR2 as SVGIG (reference sequence). In DNA, the CDR3 is TGTGCCTGGAGTGCCGGGACAGGCTACGAGCAGTACTTC. This codes for CAWSAGTGYEQYF.

This clonotype was picked up a small number of times. The DNA for the CDR3 is TGTGCCAGCAGCAAAGCTTCAAAGGTGGCCTCCTACGAGCAGTACTTC. Protein product: CASSKASKVASYEQYF. The chain carries TRBV21-1 and TRBJ2-7. TRBV21-1 is noted as a pseudogene. The CDR3 spans 16 residues.

The DNA for the CDR3 is TGCAGCGGACGACTAGCGGGGAGCTACGAGCAGTACTTC. This translates into CSGRLAGSYEQYF. The rearrangement links TRBV29-1 to TRBJ2-7, with 11 positions matching TRBD2. The CDR3 consists of 13 residues. The junction had 5 bases not matched to a gene; V was cut back by 7 bases and J by 3 bases. In germline, CDR1 is SQVTM, CDR2 ANQGSEA.

The V call is TRBV7-9, the J call TRBJ1-5, with a tentative D call TRBD1 (5 bases). Trimming cost V 5 bases and J 0 bases, with 5 bases left between them. The CDR3 extends over 13 amino acids. Germline V CDR1 and CDR2: SEHNR, FQNEAQ (reference sequence). In DNA, the CDR3 is TGTGCCAGCAGCGGGGGTAGCAATCAGCCCCAGCATTTT. It translates to CASSGGSNQPQHF.

The chain combines TRBV4-1 with TRBJ2-4, with D possibly TRBD2 on 5 matching bases. V was clipped by 1 base and J by 14 bases, with 18 bases between them. CDR3 size: 14 residues. From germline, CDR1 is MGHRA and CDR2 YSYEKL. Here the CDR3 DNA reads TGCGCCAGCAGCCAAGGTTTTGCCGCGGACTTCAAGTACTTC. Amino acids: CASSQGFAADFKYF.

The rearrangement uses TRBV6-5 and TRBJ2-7; no firm D call. V lost 10 bases and J lost 3, with 4 bases in between. Germline lookup yields CDR1 MNHEY and CDR2 SVGAGI. The CDR3 is 9 amino acids. This CDR3 reads CANYYEQYF. In nucleotides, the CDR3 is TGTGCCAATTACTACGAGCAGTACTTC.

The chain combines TRBV7-2 with TRBJ2-2; 12 nucleotides match TRBD2. This CDR3 is built from 16 residues. Looked up from germline, CDR1 is SGHTA and CDR2 is FQGNSA. The J segment lost 5 bases and the V segment lost 5 bases, leaving 6 bases of the junction unmatched. This CDR3 reads CASSPGLAGGTGELFF. For the CDR3, the DNA is TGTGCCAGCAGCCCGGGACTAGCGGGTGGGACCGGGGAGCTGTTTTTT.

This clonotype showed up many times. The chain links TRBV9 to TRBJ2-5; 14 bases agree with TRBD2. Unmatched junction bases numbered 3, after V lost 4 bases and J lost 4 bases. CDR3 length: 15 residues. Germline V gene lookup returns CDR1 SGDLS and CDR2 YYNGEE. The CDR3 loop reads CASSPGTSGRETQYF. The CDR3 DNA follows: TGTGCCAGCAGCCCAGGGACTAGCGGGAGAGAGACCCAGTACTTC.